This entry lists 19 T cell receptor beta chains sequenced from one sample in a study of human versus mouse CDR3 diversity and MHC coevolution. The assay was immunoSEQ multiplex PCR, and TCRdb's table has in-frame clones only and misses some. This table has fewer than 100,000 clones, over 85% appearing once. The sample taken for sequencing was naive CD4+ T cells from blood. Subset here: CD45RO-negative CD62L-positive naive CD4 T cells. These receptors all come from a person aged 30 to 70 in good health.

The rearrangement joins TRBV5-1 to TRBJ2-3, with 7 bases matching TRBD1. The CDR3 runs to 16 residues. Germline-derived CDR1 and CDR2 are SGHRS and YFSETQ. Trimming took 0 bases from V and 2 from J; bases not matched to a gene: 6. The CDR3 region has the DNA TGCGCCAGCAGCTTGGCACCACAGGGGTCCACAGATACGCAGTATTTT. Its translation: CASSLAPQGSTDTQYF.

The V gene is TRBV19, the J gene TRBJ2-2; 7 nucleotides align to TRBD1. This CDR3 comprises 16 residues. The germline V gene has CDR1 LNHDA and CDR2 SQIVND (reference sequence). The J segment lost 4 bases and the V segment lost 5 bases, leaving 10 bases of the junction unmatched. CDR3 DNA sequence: TGTGCCAGTAGTCCTCGCCTGGACAGGCTCACCGGGGAGCTGTTTTTT. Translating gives CASSPRLDRLTGELFF.

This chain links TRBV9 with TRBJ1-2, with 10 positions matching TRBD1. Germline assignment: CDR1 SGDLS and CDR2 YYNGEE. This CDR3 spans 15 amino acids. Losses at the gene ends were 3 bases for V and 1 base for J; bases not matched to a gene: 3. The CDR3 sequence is CASSEGTGDNYGYTF. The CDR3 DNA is TGTGCCAGCAGCGAGGGGACAGGGGATAACTATGGCTACACCTTC.

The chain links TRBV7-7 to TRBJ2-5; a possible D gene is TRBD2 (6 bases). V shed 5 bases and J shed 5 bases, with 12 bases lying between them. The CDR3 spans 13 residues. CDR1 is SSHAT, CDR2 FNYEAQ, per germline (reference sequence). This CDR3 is CASSLGLGETQYF. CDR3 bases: TGTGCCAGCAGCCTGGGACTTGGGGAGACCCAGTACTTC.

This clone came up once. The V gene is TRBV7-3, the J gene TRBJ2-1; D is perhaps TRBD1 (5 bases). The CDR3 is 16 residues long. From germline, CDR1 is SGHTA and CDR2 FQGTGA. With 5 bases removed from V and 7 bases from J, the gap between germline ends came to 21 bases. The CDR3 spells CASSPHNAQGRNEQFF. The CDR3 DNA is TGTGCCAGCAGCCCCCACAACGCGCAGGGTAGGAATGAGCAGTTCTTC.

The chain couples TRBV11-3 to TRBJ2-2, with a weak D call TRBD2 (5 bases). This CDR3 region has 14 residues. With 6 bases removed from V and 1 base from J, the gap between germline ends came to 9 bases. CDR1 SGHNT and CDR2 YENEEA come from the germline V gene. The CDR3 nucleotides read TGTGCCAGCAGTGAAGGAGGGAACACCGGGGAGCTGTTTTTT. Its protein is CASSEGGNTGELFF.

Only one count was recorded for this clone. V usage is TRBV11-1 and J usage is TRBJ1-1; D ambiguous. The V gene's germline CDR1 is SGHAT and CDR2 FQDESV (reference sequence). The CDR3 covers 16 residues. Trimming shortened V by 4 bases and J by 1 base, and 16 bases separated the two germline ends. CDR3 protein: CASSSKRFRKNTEAFF. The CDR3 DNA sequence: TGTGCCAGCAGCTCTAAAAGGTTCAGGAAGAACACTGAAGCTTTCTTT.

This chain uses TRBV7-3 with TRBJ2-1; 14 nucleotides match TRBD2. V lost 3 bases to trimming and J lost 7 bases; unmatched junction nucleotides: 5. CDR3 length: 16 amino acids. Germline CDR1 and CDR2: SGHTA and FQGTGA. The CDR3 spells CASSFGTSGRGNEQFF. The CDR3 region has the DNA TGTGCCAGCAGCTTCGGGACTAGCGGGAGAGGGAATGAGCAGTTCTTC.

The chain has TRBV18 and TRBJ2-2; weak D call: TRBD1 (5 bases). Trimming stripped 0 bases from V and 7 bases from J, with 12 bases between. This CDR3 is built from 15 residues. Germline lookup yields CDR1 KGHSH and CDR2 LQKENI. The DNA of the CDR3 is TGTGCCAGCTCACCACCGTCAGGGATGGGCGGGGAGCTGTTTTTT. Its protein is CASSPPSGMGGELFF.

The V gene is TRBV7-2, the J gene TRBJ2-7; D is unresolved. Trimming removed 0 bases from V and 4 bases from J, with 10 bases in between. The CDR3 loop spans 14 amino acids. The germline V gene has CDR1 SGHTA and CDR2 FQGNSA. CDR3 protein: CASSLAWSRYEQYF. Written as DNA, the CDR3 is TGTGCCAGCAGCTTAGCGTGGTCCAGGTACGAGCAGTACTTC.

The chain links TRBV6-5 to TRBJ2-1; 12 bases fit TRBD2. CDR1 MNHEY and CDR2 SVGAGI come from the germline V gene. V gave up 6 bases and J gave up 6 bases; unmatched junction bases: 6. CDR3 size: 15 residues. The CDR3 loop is CASRSSGGAGNEQFF. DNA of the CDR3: TGTGCCAGCAGATCTAGCGGGGGGGCCGGCAATGAGCAGTTCTTC.

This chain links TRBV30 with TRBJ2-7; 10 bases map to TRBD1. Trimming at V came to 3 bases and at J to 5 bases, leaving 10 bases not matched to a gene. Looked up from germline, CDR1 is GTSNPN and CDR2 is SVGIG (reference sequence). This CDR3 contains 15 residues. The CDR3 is CAWSQGQGGGNEQYF. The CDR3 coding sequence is TGTGCCTGGAGCCAAGGACAGGGGGGAGGTAACGAGCAGTACTTC.

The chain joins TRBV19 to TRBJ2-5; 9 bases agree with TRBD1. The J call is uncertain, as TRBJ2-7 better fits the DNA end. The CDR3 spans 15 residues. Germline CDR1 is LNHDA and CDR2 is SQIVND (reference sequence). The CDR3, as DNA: TGTGCCAGTAGTATCTCCGGACAGGGGCCCTACGAGCAGTACTTC. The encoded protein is CASSISGQGPYEQYF.

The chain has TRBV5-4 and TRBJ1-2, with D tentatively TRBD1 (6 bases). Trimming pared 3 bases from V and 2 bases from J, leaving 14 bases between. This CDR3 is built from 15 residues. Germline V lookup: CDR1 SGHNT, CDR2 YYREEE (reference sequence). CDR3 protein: CASSSGQGLNYGYTF. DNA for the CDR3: TGTGCCAGCAGCTCGGGGCAGGGGCTAAACTATGGCTACACCTTC.

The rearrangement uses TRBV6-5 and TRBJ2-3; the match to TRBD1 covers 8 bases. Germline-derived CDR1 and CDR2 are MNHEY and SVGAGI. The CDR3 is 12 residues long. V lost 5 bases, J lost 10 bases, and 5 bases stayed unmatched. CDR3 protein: CASSADRGPQYF. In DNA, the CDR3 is TGTGCCAGCAGTGCCGACAGGGGCCCGCAGTATTTT.

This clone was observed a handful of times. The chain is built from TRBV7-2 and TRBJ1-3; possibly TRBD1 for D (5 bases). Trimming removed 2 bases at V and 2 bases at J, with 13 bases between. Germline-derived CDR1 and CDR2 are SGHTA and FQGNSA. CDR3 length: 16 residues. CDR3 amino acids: CASSLRGTVPGNTIYF. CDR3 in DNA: TGTGCCAGCAGCTTACGGGGGACGGTCCCTGGAAACACCATATATTTT.

The CDR3 nucleotides are TGTGCCACCAGCAGGAAGGGACTTGCCTACGAGCAGTACTTC. It translates to CATSRKGLAYEQYF. The chain joins TRBV15 to TRBJ2-7, with D possibly matching TRBD2 (6 bases). Between the trimmed V and J ends, which lost 3 bases and 2 bases, there was a span of 11 bases. There are 14 residues in the CDR3. Looked up from germline, CDR1 is LNHNV and CDR2 is YYDKDF (reference sequence).

This chain's CDR3 is CASRTELLGSYEQYF. CDR3 bases: TGTGCCAGCAGGACCGAACTTCTAGGATCCTACGAGCAGTACTTC. The V call is TRBV6-6, the J call TRBJ2-7; D gene uncertain. Germline values: CDR1 MNHNY, CDR2 SVGAGI (reference sequence). This CDR3 contains 15 residues. With 6 bases removed from V and 1 base from J, the gap between germline ends came to 16 bases.

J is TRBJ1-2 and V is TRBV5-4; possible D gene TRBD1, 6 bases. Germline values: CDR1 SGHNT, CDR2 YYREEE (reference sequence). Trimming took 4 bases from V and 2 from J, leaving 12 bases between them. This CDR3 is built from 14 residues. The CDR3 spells CASSLGRGNYGYTF. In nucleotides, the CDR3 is TGTGCCAGCAGCCTGGGCAGGGGCAACTATGGCTACACCTTC.